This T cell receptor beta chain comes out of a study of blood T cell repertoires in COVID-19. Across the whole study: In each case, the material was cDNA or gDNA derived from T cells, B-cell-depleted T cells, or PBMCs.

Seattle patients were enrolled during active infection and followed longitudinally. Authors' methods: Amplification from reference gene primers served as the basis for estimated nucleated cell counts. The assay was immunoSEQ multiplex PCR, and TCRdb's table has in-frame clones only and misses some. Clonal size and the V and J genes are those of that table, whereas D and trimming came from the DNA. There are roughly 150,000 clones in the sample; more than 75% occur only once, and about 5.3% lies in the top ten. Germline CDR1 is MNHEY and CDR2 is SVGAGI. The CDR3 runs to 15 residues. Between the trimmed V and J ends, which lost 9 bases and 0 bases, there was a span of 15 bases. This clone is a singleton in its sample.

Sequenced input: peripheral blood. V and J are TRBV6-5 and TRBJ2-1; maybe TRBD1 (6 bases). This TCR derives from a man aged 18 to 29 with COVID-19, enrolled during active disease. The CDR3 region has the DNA TGTGCCAGTCACCGGACAGCGAGCTCCTACAATGAGCAGTTCTTC. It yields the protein CASHRTASSYNEQFF.